The text below deals with one T cell receptor beta chain. Its cognate antigen is unknown. These data originate in a study of T cell responses to AZD1222 COVID-19 vaccine. CDR3 length: 15 amino acids. In germline, CDR1 is SGHNT, CDR2 YYREEE (reference sequence). V lost 0 bases, J lost 2 bases, and 4 bases stayed unmatched. Clones were sequenced by immunoSEQ multiplex PCR, and TCRdb holds only the in-frame ones, with some missing. The sample records roughly 130,000 clones, around 90% being singletons. The study's findings and limits: Spike-specific TCR breadth rose after two AZD1222 doses, and depth rose as well. Close to half of all spike-specific TCRs reportedly target regions of the variants that are unmutated. There were mostly white British donors and more females than males, and clonal diversity was possibly underestimated.

V is TRBV5-4 and J is TRBJ1-1; 7 bases are a match to TRBD1. The TCR comes from an adult in good health. This specimen was peripheral blood, taken on day 0 of AZD1222 vaccination. This CDR3 is CASSLAQGGNTEAFF. DNA of the CDR3: TGTGCCAGCAGCTTGGCGCAGGGGGGAAACACTGAAGCTTTCTTT.